This T cell receptor beta chain was captured in a study of CD8+ T cells in alopecia areata. Study-wide background: Patients in the treated group were given tofacitinib by mouth, 5 to 10 mg twice a day. Study-level findings and limits: Patients shared TCRs less clearly than mice did, possibly for HLA-related reasons.

In germline, CDR1 is MGHDK, CDR2 SYGVNS. Trimming pared 3 bases from V and 0 bases from J, leaving 11 bases between. The CDR3 extends over 15 amino acids. Noted treatment: oral pan-JAK inhibitor, 5-10 mg twice daily. Alopecia areata patients provided lesional scalp punch biopsies and peripheral blood, both collected for the study. About this clone itself: The antigen remains undetermined.

Sequencing relied on a cDNA template that was reverse transcribed from extracted RNA. Repertoires were generated with immunoSEQ multiplex PCR, while TCRdb's copy carries only in-frame clones and drops some. The sample lists around 190,000 clones, just under 65% occurring once. This TCR came from a human donor with alopecia areata. Sequences were derived from CD4+ T cells sorted from blood, sampled at approximately week 49, from a patient treated with tofacitinib. This chain connects TRBV25-1 to TRBJ1-1, with D tentatively TRBD1 (6 bases). The CDR3 loop reads CASSDGGFMNTEAFF. The CDR3 region has the DNA TGTGCCAGCAGTGACGGGGGCTTCATGAACACTGAAGCTTTCTTT.